The 19 T cell receptor beta chains reported below all come from one sample, sequenced in a study of T cell responses to AZD1222 COVID-19 vaccine. Profiling relied on immunoSEQ multiplex PCR, and the TCRdb table lists in-frame clones only, not all of them. The sample has over 150,000 clones; 92% are singletons. The sample was peripheral blood, taken on day 0 of MenACWY control vaccination. The receptors originated from an adult in good health.

This clone was picked up a small number of times. This rearrangement joins TRBV27 to TRBJ1-5; D is perhaps TRBD1 (5 bases). CDR1 MNHEY and CDR2 SMNVEV come from the germline V gene (reference sequence). The CDR3 has 15 residues. Trimming shortened V by 4 bases and J by 5 bases, and 15 bases separated the two germline ends. The CDR3 DNA follows: TGTGCCAGCAGTTGGATTTGGGGGGAAGATCAGCCCCAGCATTTT. It translates to CASSWIWGEDQPQHF.

The CDR3 sequence: CASRFRVNTEAFF. The CDR3, as DNA: TGTGCCAGCAGATTCAGGGTTAACACTGAAGCTTTCTTT. V and J are TRBV3-1 (or the pseudogene TRBV3-2) and TRBJ1-1; TRBD1 might be the D (5 bases). CDR1 is LGHDT and CDR2 is YNNKEL in the germline V gene (reference sequence). V was trimmed by 6 bases and J by 2 bases, leaving 10 bases between them. This CDR3 is built from 13 residues.

Only one count was recorded for this clone. In DNA form, the CDR3 reads TGTGCCAGCAGCTTAAGCGGGAGGGTGGCTTCACCCCTCCACTTT. This translates into CASSLSGRVASPLHF. The rearrangement joins TRBV7-2 to TRBJ1-6; D gene ambiguous. The CDR3 totals 15 residues. CDR1 SGHTA and CDR2 FQGNSA come from the germline V gene. Trimming removed 2 bases from V and 9 bases from J, with 14 bases in between.

This clone showed up many times. J is TRBJ2-2 and V is TRBV5-1; D is possibly TRBD1 or TRBD2 (5 bases each). V gave up 4 bases and J gave up 5 bases, with 15 bases separating them. This CDR3 comprises 15 residues. Germline-derived CDR1 and CDR2 are SGHRS and YFSETQ. The CDR3 loop is CASSVGALDTGELFF. DNA of the CDR3: TGCGCCAGCAGCGTCGGGGCATTGGATACCGGGGAGCTGTTTTTT.

The rearrangement joins TRBV19 to TRBJ2-4; 10 bases align to TRBD2. Germline assignment: CDR1 LNHDA and CDR2 SQIVND (reference sequence). This CDR3 is built from 16 residues. J gave up 3 bases and V 3 bases, and 5 bases lay outside the gene matches. CDR3 sequence (DNA): TGTGCCAGTAGTATGGAGCTAGCGGGAGTCAAAAACATTCAGTACTTC. Its protein is CASSMELAGVKNIQYF. Using reference TRBV19 and TRBJ2-4 for the parts outside the CDR3, the full variable domain is DGGITQSPKYLFRKEGQNVTLSCEQNLNHDAMYWYRQDPGQGLRLIYYSQIVNDFQKGDIAEGYSVSREKKESFPLTVTSAQKNPTAFYLCASSMELAGVKNIQYFGAGTRLSVL.

This clone turned up a few times. The chain uses TRBV7-2 and TRBJ1-1; tentatively, D is TRBD1 (6 bases). Germline loops: CDR1 SGHTA, CDR2 FQGNSA. The CDR3 is 16 residues long. Trimming took 1 base from V and 1 from J, leaving 13 bases between them. The DNA of the CDR3 is TGTGCCAGCAGCTTAGTAGGGGGGTACCCGAACACTGAAGCTTTCTTT. Encoded protein: CASSLVGGYPNTEAFF.

The rearrangement joins TRBV6-4 to TRBJ2-7; unclear D gene. The CDR3 has 11 residues. V was cut by 6 bases and J by 3 bases, with 6 bases left in between. In germline, CDR1 is MRHNA, CDR2 SNTAGT. The DNA of the CDR3 is TGTGCCAGCAGGACATACTACGAGCAGTACTTC. This translates into CASRTYYEQYF.

V usage is TRBV25-1 and J usage is TRBJ1-1; TRBD1 matches at 8 bases. CDR3 length: 14 amino acids. Germline CDR1 MGHDK, CDR2 SYGVNS. After removal of 6 bases from V and 4 bases from J, the junction contained 7 bases not matched to a gene. The chain's CDR3 is CASRGDRPSTEAFF. CDR3 nucleotide sequence: TGTGCCAGCAGAGGGGACAGGCCCAGCACTGAAGCTTTCTTT.

The V gene is TRBV30, the J gene TRBJ2-4, with D possibly being TRBD2 (7 bases). The germline gives CDR1 GTSNPN, CDR2 SVGIG (reference sequence). V dropped 0 bases and J dropped 1 base, with 13 bases sitting between them. The CDR3 totals 16 residues. The CDR3 is CAWSVSGGIAKNIQYF. CDR3 coding DNA: TGTGCCTGGAGTGTTTCGGGGGGCATCGCCAAAAACATTCAGTACTTC. The full variable domain, completed using reference TRBV30 and TRBJ2-4, is SQTIHQWPATLVQPVGSPLSLECTVEGTSNPNLYWYRQAAGRGLQLLFYSVGIGQISSEVPQNLSASRPQDRQFILSSKKLLLSDSGFYLCAWSVSGGIAKNIQYFGAGTRLSVL.

This chain links TRBV19 with TRBJ1-3; 9 nucleotides agree with TRBD1. With V trimmed by 10 bases and J by 3 bases, 10 bases remained unmatched. From germline, CDR1 is LNHDA and CDR2 SQIVND (reference sequence). The CDR3 runs to 15 residues. CDR3 sequence reads: CATLTQGAGGNTIYF. CDR3 nucleotide sequence: TGTGCCACCCTGACACAGGGGGCGGGTGGAAACACCATATATTTT.

The chain carries TRBV9 and TRBJ1-1; D remains unclear. Germline CDR1 is SGDLS and CDR2 is YYNGEE. This CDR3 is 13 amino acids long. V shed 0 bases and J shed 3 bases, with 6 bases lying between them. CDR3 in DNA: TGTGCCAGCAGCGTAGCCCTAGACACTGAAGCTTTCTTT. Residues: CASSVALDTEAFF.

The rearrangement uses TRBV5-1 and TRBJ2-7; D is ambiguous. Germline lookup yields CDR1 SGHRS and CDR2 YFSETQ. The CDR3 is 15 amino acids. V was shortened by 4 bases and J by 0 bases, with 14 bases between the two germline ends. The CDR3 bases are TGCGCCAGCAGCCCTCAGGACGTTAGCTCCTACGAGCAGTACTTC. Encoded protein: CASSPQDVSSYEQYF.

The chain combines TRBV9 with TRBJ1-2, with 9 bases fitting TRBD1. Per germline, CDR1 SGDLS and CDR2 YYNGEE. The CDR3 spans 13 residues. Unmatched junction bases numbered 5, after V lost 4 bases and J lost 7 bases. The CDR3 spells CASSNRDRAGYTF. CDR3 DNA sequence: TGTGCCAGCAGCAACCGGGACAGGGCTGGCTACACCTTC. The full variable domain, rest sourced from reference TRBV9 and TRBJ1-2, is DSGVTQTPKHLITATGQRVTLRCSPRSGDLSVYWYQQSLDQGLQFLIQYYNGEERAKGNILERFSAQQFPDLHSELNLSSLELGDSALYFCASSNRDRAGYTFGSGTRLTVV.

A remark on this clone: The junction shows a germline mismatch at one end, possibly a read error. This chain uses TRBV6-1 with TRBJ1-3; no definite D call. The CDR3 has 14 residues. Germline V gene data show CDR1 as MNHNS and CDR2 as SASEGT. The CDR3 DNA reads TGTGCCAGCGGTGAGGGTGGGAGTGGAAACACCATATATTTT. Its protein is CASGEGGSGNTIYF.

The rearrangement joins TRBV18 to TRBJ1-2; D not certain. The CDR3 length is 14 residues. Looked up from germline, CDR1 is KGHSH and CDR2 is LQKENI. Trimming shortened V by 6 bases and J by 8 bases, and 19 bases separated the two germline ends. CDR3 in amino acids: CASSPTPEAGGYTF. In DNA form, the CDR3 reads TGTGCCAGCTCTCCTACCCCGGAAGCCGGCGGCTACACCTTC.

This clone was recorded once. This sequence joins TRBV5-1 and TRBJ2-3; possibly TRBD2 for D (5 bases). The CDR3 runs 14 residues. The germline V and J ends were trimmed by 1 base and 6 bases, with 12 bases remaining between them. CDR1 and CDR2 from the germline V gene are SGHRS and YFSETQ. CDR3 bases: TGCGCCAGCAGCTTGCCCCCCCCGGGGGATACGCAGTATTTT. Translated: CASSLPPPGDTQYF.

The rearrangement uses TRBV7-6 and TRBJ1-5; 9 nucleotides agree with TRBD1. The CDR3 has 18 amino acids. Germline-derived CDR1 and CDR2 are SGHVS and FNYEAQ. Unmatched junction bases numbered 11, after V lost 5 bases and J lost 0 bases. CDR3 DNA: TGTGCCAGCAGCGGGCCGGGACAGGGCCCTTATAGCAATCAGCCCCAGCATTTT. Encoded protein: CASSGPGQGPYSNQPQHF.

This chain joins TRBV7-3 and TRBJ2-5; TRBD2 matches at 15 bases. V trimming: 2 bases; J trimming: 5 bases; junction bases outside the gene matches: 6. CDR1 and CDR2 (germline): SGHTA, FQGTGA. This CDR3 is built from 17 residues. CDR3 protein: CASSLGLAGGPNETQYF. The CDR3 DNA reads TGTGCCAGCAGCTTAGGACTAGCGGGAGGGCCGAACGAGACCCAGTACTTC.

J is TRBJ2-2 and V is TRBV5-1, with TRBD2 identical over 11 bases. In germline, CDR1 is SGHRS, CDR2 YFSETQ. The CDR3 has 16 residues. Trimming removed 4 bases from V and 2 bases from J; junction bases left unmatched: 4. The CDR3 here is CASSLGTSGNTGELFF. The CDR3 DNA reads TGCGCCAGCAGCCTGGGGACTAGCGGAAACACCGGGGAGCTGTTTTTT.